This T cell receptor beta chain was sequenced during a study of monozygotic twins with inflammatory bowel disease. Whole-study results and caveats: Patients with IBD had less TCRbeta diversity (inverse Simpson) than their healthy co-twins. Immunosuppressive treatment differences may have increased patient repertoire variability.

From germline, CDR1 is KGHSH and CDR2 LQKENI. The CDR3 length is 14 residues. The UMIs contained a 6-nucleotide sample barcode. They were added by template switching during cDNA synthesis. TCRdb reprocessed the 5' RACE reads, keeping one entry per CDR3 protein, no DNA. The data include approximately 420,000 distinct CDR3 sequences; the top ten clones carry under 3%. Concerning this clonotype: Antigen: not known.

The sample consisted of blood. The chain carries TRBV18 and TRBJ1-1. This clonotype was obtained from a human donor with ulcerative colitis or Crohn's disease, or a healthy co-twin of an affected twin (not recorded which). The CDR3 loop reads CASSPQEMNTEAFF.